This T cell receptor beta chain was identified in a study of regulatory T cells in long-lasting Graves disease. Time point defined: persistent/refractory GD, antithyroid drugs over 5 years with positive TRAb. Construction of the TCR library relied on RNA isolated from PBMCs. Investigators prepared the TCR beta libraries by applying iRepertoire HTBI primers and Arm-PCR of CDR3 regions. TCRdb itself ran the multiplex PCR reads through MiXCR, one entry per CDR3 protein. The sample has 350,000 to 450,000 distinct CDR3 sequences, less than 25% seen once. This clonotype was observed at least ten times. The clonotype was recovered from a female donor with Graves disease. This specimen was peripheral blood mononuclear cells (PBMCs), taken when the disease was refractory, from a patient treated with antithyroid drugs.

The DNA of the CDR3 is TGTGCCACCTTTCTCTCGGCCTATCAAGAGACCCAGTACTTC. Translating gives CATFLSAYQETQYF. The chain combines TRBV7-8 with TRBJ2-5; D gene uncertain. This CDR3 region has 14 residues. CDR1 is SGHVS and CDR2 is FQNEAQ in the germline V gene. V lost 10 bases and J lost 2, with 17 bases in between. Full variable domain (missing parts from reference TRBV7-8 and TRBJ2-5): GAGVSQSPRYKVAKRGQDVALRCDPISGHVSLFWYQQALGQGPEFLTYFQNEAQLDKSGLPSDRFFAERPEGSVSTLKIQRTQQEDSAVYLCATFLSAYQETQYFGPGTRLLVL.